Each of the 20 T cell receptor beta chains below was sequenced from the same sample in a study of regulatory T cells in long-lasting Graves disease. The time point was: persistent/refractory GD, antithyroid drugs over 5 years with positive TRAb. With RNA extracted from PBMCs as input, the TCR library was made. Sequencing libraries for TCR beta were prepared with iRepertoire HTBI primers and Arm-PCR of CDR3 regions. TCRdb used MiXCR to reprocess the multiplex PCR reads, holding one entry per CDR3 protein. The sample has some 450,000 distinct CDR3 sequences; about 25% are singletons. The starting material was peripheral blood mononuclear cells (PBMCs), obtained when the disease was refractory, from a patient treated with antithyroid drugs. These receptors all stem from a female donor with Graves disease.

As to this clonotype: This may arise from a read error, as a much more abundant clone is one base away. V usage is TRBV20-1 and J usage is TRBJ2-7, with 13 bases that match TRBD2. The CDR3 runs 17 residues. From germline, CDR1 is DFQATT and CDR2 SNEGSKA (reference sequence). The CDR3 DNA reads as TGCAGTACTAGAGTACCGCCACTAGCGGGAGGGCGTTACGAGCAGTACTTC. It is translated as CSTRVPPLAGGRYEQYF.

This clonotype showed up just a few times. The chain recombines TRBV28 with TRBJ2-2; weak D call: TRBD1 (6 bases). V dropped 8 bases and J dropped 5 bases, with 12 bases sitting between them. This CDR3 has 13 amino acids. Germline V gene lookup returns CDR1 MDHEN and CDR2 SYDVKM. The CDR3 DNA reads as TGTGCCAGCGGCAGGGGAGAAACCGGGGAGCTGTTTTTT. Translating it yields CASGRGETGELFF.

This clonotype was seen at least ten times. This rearrangement joins TRBV29-1 to TRBJ2-7, with 9 bases lining up with TRBD1. V lost 4 bases and J lost 2; bases outside the gene matches: 0. Germline CDR1 is SQVTM and CDR2 is ANQGSEA. The CDR3 has 12 residues. The CDR3 protein is CSVGQGAYEQYF. The DNA of the CDR3 is TGCAGCGTTGGACAGGGGGCCTACGAGCAGTACTTC.

This clonotype came up many times. The V gene is TRBV24-1, the J gene TRBJ2-2; 10 nucleotides agree with TRBD2. This CDR3 spans 16 amino acids. Losses at the gene ends were 3 bases for V and 3 bases for J; bases not matched to a gene: 3. Germline V lookup: CDR1 KGHDR, CDR2 SFDVKD. CDR3 in DNA: TGTGCCACCAGTGATGGGACTAGCGACCACACCGGGGAGCTGTTTTTT. It specifies CATSDGTSDHTGELFF.

The V call is TRBV29-1, the J call TRBJ1-1; TRBD1 might be the D (6 bases). Germline CDR1 reads SQVTM; CDR2 reads ANQGSEA. With 4 bases removed from V and 5 bases from J, the gap between germline ends came to 14 bases. The CDR3 is 13 residues long. The CDR3 nucleotides read TGCAGCGTTGTGGGCAGGGGTTCAACTGAAGCTTTCTTT. The encoded protein is CSVVGRGSTEAFF.

This clonotype came up a few times. The V and J genes are TRBV25-1 and TRBJ2-2; 8 bases agree with TRBD1. Germline trimming cut 2 bases from V and 4 bases from J; bases unmatched to any gene: 6. Germline V CDR1 and CDR2: MGHDK, SYGVNS. This CDR3 region has 16 residues. The CDR3 reads CASSEGRRGLTGELFF. In DNA, the CDR3 is TGTGCCAGCAGTGAAGGTCGCAGGGGGCTCACCGGGGAGCTGTTTTTT.

The chain has TRBV29-1 and TRBJ1-2; D is perhaps TRBD1 (6 bases). The CDR3 is made up of 13 amino acids. Between the trimmed V and J ends, which lost 8 bases and 3 bases, there was a span of 16 bases. CDR1 is SQVTM and CDR2 is ANQGSEA in the germline V gene. CDR3 sequence: CSYYDSGDYGYTF. The CDR3 nucleotides read TGCAGCTACTACGATTCAGGGGACTATGGCTACACCTTC.

V usage is TRBV20-1 and J usage is TRBJ2-7; TRBD2 is a possible D gene (5 bases). CDR3 length: 13 residues. Germline CDR1 is DFQATT and CDR2 is SNEGSKA (reference sequence). V dropped 6 bases and J dropped 0 bases, with 12 bases sitting between them. The CDR3 sequence: CSARVPDSYEQYF. The CDR3 coding sequence is TGCAGTGCGCGGGTCCCGGACTCCTACGAGCAGTACTTC.

This clonotype was picked up a small number of times. V usage is TRBV7-8 and J usage is TRBJ1-2; TRBD1 is a possible D gene (6 bases). CDR1 is SGHVS, CDR2 FQNEAQ, per germline. V was shortened by 5 bases and J by 4 bases, with 17 bases between the two germline ends. There are 15 residues in the CDR3. CDR3 in amino acids: CASSPGDTLGYGYTF. As DNA, the CDR3 is TGTGCCAGCAGCCCTGGGGACACCCTCGGCTATGGCTACACCTTC. Together with reference TRBV7-8 and TRBJ1-2, the CDR3 gives the full variable domain: GAGVSQSPRYKVAKRGQDVALRCDPISGHVSLFWYQQALGQGPEFLTYFQNEAQLDKSGLPSDRFFAERPEGSVSTLKIQRTQQEDSAVYLCASSPGDTLGYGYTFGSGTRLTVV.

This clonotype was counted ten times or more. The chain carries TRBV6-1 and TRBJ2-7; tentatively, D is TRBD1 (5 bases). The ends were cut back, 0 bases at V and 2 bases at J, with 11 bases in the middle. CDR1 is MNHNS and CDR2 is SASEGT in the germline V gene. This CDR3 spans 15 amino acids. Written as DNA, the CDR3 is TGTGCCAGCAGTGAAGCTGGGGCAGGGACCTACGAGCAGTACTTC. Amino acids: CASSEAGAGTYEQYF.

This clonotype appeared a few times. The CDR3 region has the DNA TGTGCCAGCAGGGGACTAGCGGGAGGTAGTGAGCAGTTCTTC. It codes for CASRGLAGGSEQFF. The V and J genes are TRBV2 and TRBJ2-1, with TRBD2 matching over 15 bases. There are 14 residues in the CDR3. V lost 6 bases, J lost 9 bases, and 3 bases stayed unmatched. The germline CDR1 and CDR2 sequences are SNHLY and FYNNEI. Supplemented by reference TRBV2 and TRBJ2-1, the full variable domain reads EPEVTQTPSHQVTQMGQEVILRCVPISNHLYFYWYRQILGQKVEFLVSFYNNEISEKSEIFDDQFSVERPDGSNFTLKIRSTKLEDSAMYFCASRGLAGGSEQFFGPGTRLTVL.

This clonotype has at least ten counts. V and J are TRBV28 and TRBJ1-3; D is uncertain. Germline lookup yields CDR1 MDHEN and CDR2 SYDVKM. Trimming cost V 3 bases and J 0 bases, with 9 bases left between them. The CDR3 sequence is 15 residues long. The chain's CDR3 is CASSFSPSSGNTIYF. The CDR3 DNA reads as TGTGCCAGCAGTTTTTCGCCTAGCTCTGGAAACACCATATATTTT.

This clonotype was observed many times. The chain has TRBV6-1 and TRBJ2-7, with D unresolved. Trimming stripped 10 bases from V and 5 bases from J, with 15 bases between. The CDR3 runs 12 residues. Germline V CDR1 and CDR2: MNHNS, SASEGT. CDR3 bases: TGTGCCACCTACAGAGAAGTCAACGAGCAGTACTTC. Amino acids: CATYREVNEQYF.

This clonotype was observed a few times. The rearrangement uses TRBV11-2 and TRBJ2-3; 7 bases map to TRBD2. With V trimmed by 1 base and J by 1 base, 8 bases remained unmatched. CDR3 length: 17 amino acids. Germline CDR1 is SGHAT and CDR2 is FQNNGV. Here the CDR3 reads CASSLGASGPRTDTQYF. CDR3 DNA: TGTGCCAGCAGCTTAGGGGCTAGCGGACCTCGCACAGATACGCAGTATTTT.

This clonotype has ten or more counts. This rearrangement joins TRBV27 to TRBJ2-7; D uncertain. V lost 1 base to trimming and J lost 0 bases, with 4 bases between them. Germline lookup yields CDR1 MNHEY and CDR2 SMNVEV (reference sequence). The CDR3 is 13 amino acids. The CDR3 sequence is CASSLLSSYEQYF. The CDR3 DNA reads TGTGCCAGCAGTTTATTAAGCTCCTACGAGCAGTACTTC.

This clonotype was picked up a small number of times. This chain links TRBV12-3 or TRBV12-4 with TRBJ1-3; D not certain. V lost 7 bases, J lost 3 bases, and 10 bases lay in between. The CDR3 is 13 residues long. The CDR3 DNA reads TGTGCCAGCACCCGGGCTGGTGGAAACACCATATATTTT. Its protein is CASTRAGGNTIYF.

This clonotype was seen repeatedly, ten times or more. The rearrangement uses TRBV28 and TRBJ1-5; possibly TRBD1 for D (5 bases). The germline V gene encodes CDR1 MDHEN and CDR2 SYDVKM. V dropped 6 bases and J dropped 7 bases, with 22 bases sitting between them. The CDR3 contains 16 residues. CDR3 DNA sequence: TGTGCCAGCAGGGGAGGTGGAGGGGCCTTTTTGCAGCCCCAGCATTTT. Its translation is CASRGGGGAFLQPQHF.

The chain employs TRBV12-3 or TRBV12-4 and TRBJ2-5; TRBD2 matches at 14 bases. The end of the DNA aligns better with TRBJ2-1, so the J call may be wrong. The CDR3 is 15 residues long. CDR3 residues: CASLTSGRGGNEQFF. The CDR3 DNA sequence: TGTGCCAGTCTGACTAGCGGGAGGGGGGGTAATGAGCAGTTCTTC.

A few counts support this clonotype. The rearrangement uses TRBV4-1 and TRBJ2-5; D is unresolved. This CDR3 has 14 residues. Germline V lookup: CDR1 MGHRA, CDR2 YSYEKL. Trimming took off 1 base at V and 5 bases at J, with 11 bases between the two ends. DNA of the CDR3: TGCGCCAGCAGCCAAGCGTGGTCAGCGGAGACCCAGTACTTC. Its protein product is CASSQAWSAETQYF.

This clonotype came up many times. The chain is built from TRBV11-2 and TRBJ1-1; no definite D call. V was clipped by 6 bases and J by 8 bases, with 16 bases between them. CDR3 length: 13 residues. CDR1 and CDR2 (germline): SGHAT, FQNNGV. The CDR3: CASREALAREAFF. CDR3 sequence (DNA): TGTGCCAGCAGAGAGGCCCTGGCTCGAGAAGCTTTCTTT.